This entry concerns a single T cell receptor (beta chain). The antigen is unknown. Germline loops: CDR1 GTSNPN, CDR2 SVGIG (reference sequence). CDR3 length: 10 amino acids. A sample-barcoded 5' primer and a J-beta primer mix were used in a second PCR of roughly 6 to 11 cycles. From the 5' RACE reads, TCRdb called clonotypes with MiXCR, one entry per CDR3 protein. Among roughly 1.4 million distinct CDR3 sequences, 55% to 75% were seen once, and the ten largest hold 6.5% to 8%. The sample comes from a study of blood T cells in healthy people across ages. The study, taken as a whole, reports: Estimates of diversity drawn from one million T cells were considered underestimates.

The sequence derives from a man aged 18 to 35 in good health. This sequence joins TRBV30 and TRBJ2-1, with D unclear. The sample taken for sequencing was blood. CDR3 amino acids: CVLGENEQFF. The CDR3, as DNA: TGTGTCCTGGGTGAGAATGAGCAGTTCTTC.